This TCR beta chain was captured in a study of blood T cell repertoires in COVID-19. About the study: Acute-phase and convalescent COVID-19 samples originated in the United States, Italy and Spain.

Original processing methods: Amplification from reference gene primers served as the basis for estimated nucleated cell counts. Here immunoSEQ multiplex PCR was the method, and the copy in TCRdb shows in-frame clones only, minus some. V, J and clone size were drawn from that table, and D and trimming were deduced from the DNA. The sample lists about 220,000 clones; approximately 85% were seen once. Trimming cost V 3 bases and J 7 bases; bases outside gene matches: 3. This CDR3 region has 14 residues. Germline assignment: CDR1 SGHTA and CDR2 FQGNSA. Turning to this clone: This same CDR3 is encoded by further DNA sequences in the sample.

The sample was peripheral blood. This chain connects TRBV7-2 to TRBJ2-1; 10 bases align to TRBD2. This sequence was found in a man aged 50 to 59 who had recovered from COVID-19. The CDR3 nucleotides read TGTGCCAGCAGCTTCTTAGCGGGAGGAAATGAGCAGTTCTTC. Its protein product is CASSFLAGGNEQFF.